This TCR beta chain was profiled in a study of blood T cell repertoires in COVID-19. Recruitment covered about 26 US areas and drew participants whose ages spanned roughly 18 to 100 years. Clinical history as reported by participants underpinned cohort assignment. Cohort 3 donors counted as recovered after two negative PCRs, clearance, or resolved symptoms. The CDR3 sequence is 16 residues long. CDR1 is SGDLS and CDR2 is YYNGEE in the germline V gene. V dropped 4 bases and J dropped 2; count of bases not matched to a gene: 4. Sequenced by immunoSEQ multiplex PCR; TCRdb stores in-frame clones only, minus some. The table includes about 380,000 clones, approximately 90% detected once.

This receptor was obtained from a woman aged 18-29 years who had recovered from COVID-19. This chain connects TRBV9 to TRBJ1-4, with 11 bases aligning to TRBD1. Sample: PBMCs or T cells enriched from blood (not recorded which). The CDR3: CASSLGQGATNEKLFF. CDR3 nucleotide sequence: TGTGCCAGCAGCCTTGGACAGGGGGCCACTAATGAAAAACTGTTTTTT.